The rows below give T cell receptor beta chains drawn from one sample of a study of tumor and adjacent non-tumor tissue in lung cancer. TCRdb redid the calling of the multiplex PCR reads with MiXCR, one entry per CDR3 protein. The profile shows tens of thousands of distinct CDR3 sequences, roughly 72% of them singletons. Sequenced: lung tumor tissue. These receptors originate from a woman between 40 and 50 years old with non-small cell lung cancer. Both conserved end residues are part of each CDR3. The D gene is left open where the match is weak. A row's size may be missing; if present it is once, few, many or a size class.

>few|TRBJ1-2|NA|TRBV5-1
TGCGCCAGCAGCTTGGACGGAGGTCCCTATGGCTACACCTTC
CASSLDGGPYGYTF
>NA|TRBJ2-1|NA|TRBV11-3
TGTGCCAGCAGCTTAGCGGGGGCCTCCCCTGCCGACAATGAGCAGTTCTTC
CASSLAGASPADNEQFF
>NA|TRBJ2-4|NA|TRBV23-1
TGCGCCAGCAATCAAACCCATCTACAGGTCCATTCCAAAAACATTCAATACTTC
CASNQTHLQVHSKNIQYF
>NA|TRBJ2-1|NA|TRBV11-1
TGTGCCAGCAGCTTATGGGCGGTACGTTACAATGAGCAGTTCTTC
CASSLWAVRYNEQFF
>many|TRBJ2-7|TRBD2|TRBV6-1
TGTGCCAGCAGTGAGGAGGTAGCGGGGGCCTTCTACGAGCAGTACTTC
CASSEEVAGAFYEQYF
>many|TRBJ2-5|NA|TRBV6-5
TGTGCCAGCAGTACGGAGAGGGCCCAGTACTTC
CASSTERAQYF
>NA|TRBJ1-1|NA|TRBV6-5
TGTGCCAGCAAAAGATATCAGACTTTAGCTGAAGCATTCTTT
CASKRYQTLAEAFF
>NA|TRBJ2-7|NA|TRBV20-1
TGCAGTGCTAGATGCGGTGGGGGCGGTGGCGCCTACGAGCAGTACTTC
CSARCGGGGGAYEQYF
>few|TRBJ2-3|TRBD1|TRBV28
TGTGCCAGCAGTAAGAGGGGGACAGCAGATAGGCAGTATTTT
CASSKRGTADRQYF
>few|TRBJ1-6|NA|TRBV6-5
TGTGCCAACAGGGCAAGGTCCTATAATTCACCCCTCCAATTT
CANRARSYNSPLQF
>once|TRBJ2-7|NA|TRBV28
TGTGCCAGCAGACAGGGAGTCTACGTACAGTACTTC
CASRQGVYVQYF
>NA|TRBJ2-7|NA|TRBV11-3
TGTTCCAACAGCATAGAAAGGGGCGAGCAGTACTTC
CSNSIERGEQYF
>many|TRBJ2-3|TRBD1|TRBV5-1
TGCGCCAGCAGCTTGCCGGGACAGGGGGGGGATACGCAGTATTTT
CASSLPGQGGDTQYF
>NA|TRBJ1-1|NA|TRBV29-1
TGCAGCGTTGAACCCCCCGGGACGCGGTCGACTGAAGCTTTCTTT
CSVEPPGTRSTEAFF
>NA|TRBJ1-6|NA|TRBV4-1
TGCGCCAGCAACCGGCCAGATAATTCACCCCTCCTCTTT
CASNRPDNSPLLF
>many|TRBJ2-6|NA|TRBV6-5
TGTGCCAGCAGTTACTCCCTCTCAAGGGGATTCGGGGCCAACGTCCTGACTTTC
CASSYSLSRGFGANVLTF
>NA|TRBJ2-7|NA|TRBV10-2
TGCGCCAGCAAATTGACGTCTAACGGGGGCGAGCAGTACTTC
CASKLTSNGGEQYF
>many|TRBJ1-3|TRBD1|TRBV12-3/TRBV12-4
TGTGCCAGCAGTGGCGGACAGGGTAGTTATGGAAACACCATATATTTT
CASSGGQGSYGNTIYF
>many|TRBJ2-1|TRBD1|TRBV28
TGTGCCAGCAGTTTCTCCGGGACAGGGTACAATGAGCAGTTCTTC
CASSFSGTGYNEQFF
>NA|TRBJ2-1|NA|TRBV6-1
TGTGTCAGCAGTATAGACGCCCCCTCCTACAATGAGCAGTTCTTC
CVSSIDAPSYNEQFF
>many|TRBJ2-7|NA|TRBV7-9
TGTGCCAGCAGCCTAGACTCGTCCCCTAACGAGCAGTACTTC
CASSLDSSPNEQYF
>NA|TRBJ2-1|NA|TRBV14
TGTGTCGGCAGCCAAGGTGGAGGGTGGTCCTACAATGAGCAGTTCTTC
CVGSQGGGWSYNEQFF
>NA|TRBJ2-3|NA|TRBV6-1
TGTGCCAGCAGGGATGTAGGAGATGCGCAATATTTT
CASRDVGDAQYF
>NA|TRBJ2-3|NA|TRBV5-1
TGCGCCAGCATCATCGGACAAGGAAGAGTAATAGATACGCAGTATTTT
CASIIGQGRVIDTQYF
>NA|TRBJ2-3|TRBD2|TRBV6-6
TGTGTCAACATGCCTAACGGGGGGGGGGATACGCAGTATTTT
CVNMPNGGGDTQYF
>NA|TRBJ2-1|TRBD1|TRBV28
TGTGCCAGCAGTTTATGGACAGGGAGAACCTACAATGAGCAGTTCTTC
CASSLWTGRTYNEQFF
>NA|TRBJ2-7|NA|TRBV5-6
TGTGCCAGCGCGGTACAGGGATTCTCCTGCGAGCAGTACTTC
CASAVQGFSCEQYF
>NA|TRBJ2-1|NA|TRBV4-2
TGTGCCAGCCGCGGTGAGAGCATTTACAATGAGCAGTTCTTC
CASRGESIYNEQFF
>NA|TRBJ2-7|NA|TRBV5-1
TGCGCCAGCAGCTTGGGTCAGCCCCCCTACGAGCAGTACTTC
CASSLGQPPYEQYF
>NA|TRBJ2-7|NA|TRBV12-3/TRBV12-4
TGTGCCAGCTGTCCACAGTGGCTCTCCTACGAGCAGTACTTC
CASCPQWLSYEQYF
>NA|TRBJ2-3|NA|TRBV29-1
TGCAGCGTTAAAATCAGGGGGGGAGGCACAGATACGCAGTATTTT
CSVKIRGGGTDTQYF
>NA|TRBJ2-7|TRBD2|TRBV11-1
TGTGCCAGCAGCTTATATCCTAGCGGGAGTCTCTCCTACGAGCAGTACTTC
CASSLYPSGSLSYEQYF
>NA|TRBJ2-3|TRBD2|TRBV6-5
TGTGCCAGCATCCCAGGCGGGGGGCCCTACACAGACACGCAGTATTTT
CASIPGGGPYTDTQYF
>NA|TRBJ2-1|NA|TRBV11-2
TGTGCCAGCAGCGTAGTAAGTGGGCAGTTCTTC
CASSVVSGQFF
>NA|TRBJ2-1|NA|TRBV6-5
TGTGCCAGCAGTTTCCGATATCGGGACGATCAGTTCTTC
CASSFRYRDDQFF
>many|TRBJ2-5|NA|TRBV6-1
TGTGCCAGCAGTGAACTTGGACCGGACTACCGCCGCCCGGAGACCCAGTACTTC
CASSELGPDYRRPETQYF
>NA|TRBJ2-7|TRBD1|TRBV2
TGTGCCAGCAGTGGGGACAGAAACCGCCAGTACTTC
CASSGDRNRQYF
>NA|TRBJ2-7|TRBD2|TRBV6-1
TGTGCCAGTAGACAAACTAGCGGTAGCTCCTACGAGCATAACTTC
CASRQTSGSSYEHNF
>many|TRBJ2-4|NA|TRBV4-1
TGCGCCAGCAGCCAAGGGCTAGCCAAAAACATTCAGTACTTC
CASSQGLAKNIQYF
>NA|TRBJ2-7|TRBD2|TRBV11-3
TGTGCCAGCAGCCCCCCGGGGGGGGTGTACGAGCGGTGCTTC
CASSPPGGVYERCF
>once|TRBJ1-2|NA|TRBV5-4
TGTGCCAGCACCTTTCGTGATAGACCACGGGGAGAGACCTTC
CASTFRDRPRGETF
>few|TRBJ2-1|TRBD2|TRBV7-3
TGTGCCAGCAGCCCTAGCGGACTAGCGGGAACAGATGAGCAGTTCTTC
CASSPSGLAGTDEQFF
>NA|TRBJ2-5|NA|TRBV11-2
TGTGCCAGTAGCTTAGGGCTACACGCGAATAGGAGGCGCGGAGAGACCCAGTACTTC
CASSLGLHANRRRGETQYF
>once|TRBJ1-5|NA|TRBV6-6
TGTGCCAGCAGTTACTCGAAGATGACATGGGGAAGGGGCAATCAGCCCCAGCATTTT
CASSYSKMTWGRGNQPQHF
>NA|TRBJ2-7|NA|TRBV5-1
TGCGCCAGCAGCTTTTCTGGGATGTACGACCAGTACTTC
CASSFSGMYDQYF
>NA|TRBJ2-1|TRBD1|TRBV14
TGTGCCAGCAGTCTCTTGGCTCTCGGGACAGGGACGTTCTTC
CASSLLALGTGTFF
>NA|TRBJ2-7|NA|TRBV7-8
TGTGCCAGCAACTTAGGCCCTCTTTCCCTCTACGAGCAGCACTTC
CASNLGPLSLYEQHF
>NA|TRBJ1-1|NA|TRBV6-5
TGTGCCAGCAGGCAAGGGAGAAGGGCTGAAACATTCTTT
CASRQGRRAETFF
>few|TRBJ1-1|NA|TRBV2
TGTGCCAGCAGTGTCGGGCAGAACACTGAAGCTTTCTTT
CASSVGQNTEAFF
>NA|TRBJ2-1|NA|TRBV11-2
TGTGCCAGCAGCTCATGGCCACTGGCGGGGCGCAATGAGCAGTTCTTC
CASSSWPLAGRNEQFF
>NA|TRBJ2-7|TRBD1|TRBV11-1
TGTGCCAGCAGCCGGGGACAGAGCTACGAGCAGTACTTC
CASSRGQSYEQYF
>NA|TRBJ2-1|NA|TRBV11-2
TGTGTCAGCAGCAAGACACTAGCTTCATTGTACAATGAGCAGTTCTTC
CVSSKTLASLYNEQFF